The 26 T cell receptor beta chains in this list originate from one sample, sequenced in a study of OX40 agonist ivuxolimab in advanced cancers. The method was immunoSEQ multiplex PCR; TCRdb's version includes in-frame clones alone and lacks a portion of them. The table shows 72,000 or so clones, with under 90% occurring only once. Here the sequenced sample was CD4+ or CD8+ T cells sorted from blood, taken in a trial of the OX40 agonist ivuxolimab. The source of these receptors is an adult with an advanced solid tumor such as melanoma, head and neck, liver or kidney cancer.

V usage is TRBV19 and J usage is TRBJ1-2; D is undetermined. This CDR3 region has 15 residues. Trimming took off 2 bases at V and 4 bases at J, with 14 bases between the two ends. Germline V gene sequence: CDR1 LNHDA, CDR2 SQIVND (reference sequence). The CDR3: CASSIPKGGSYGYTF. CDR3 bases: TGTGCCAGTAGTATACCGAAGGGAGGCAGCTATGGCTACACCTTC.

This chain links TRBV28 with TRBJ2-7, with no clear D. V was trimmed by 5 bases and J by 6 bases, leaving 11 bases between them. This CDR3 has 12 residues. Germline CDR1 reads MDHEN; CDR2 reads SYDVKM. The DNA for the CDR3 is TGTGCCAGCAGTGACGGACCCCGCGAGCAGTACTTC. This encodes CASSDGPREQYF.

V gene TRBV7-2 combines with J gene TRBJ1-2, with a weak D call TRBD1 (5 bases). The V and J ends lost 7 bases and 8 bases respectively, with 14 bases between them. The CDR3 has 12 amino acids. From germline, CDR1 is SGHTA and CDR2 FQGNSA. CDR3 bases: TGTGCCAGCACCCTAGGAGGGGTCGGCTACACCTTC. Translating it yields CASTLGGVGYTF. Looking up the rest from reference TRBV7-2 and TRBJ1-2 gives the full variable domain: GAGVSQSPSNKVTEKGKDVELRCDPISGHTALYWYRQSLGQGLEFLIYFQGNSAPDKSGLPSDRFSAERTGGSVSTLTIQRTQQEDSAVYLCASTLGGVGYTFGSGTRLTVV.

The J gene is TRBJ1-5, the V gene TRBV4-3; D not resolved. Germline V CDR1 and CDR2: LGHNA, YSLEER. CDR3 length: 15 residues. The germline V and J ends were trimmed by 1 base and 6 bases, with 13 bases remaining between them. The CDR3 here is CASSQGLAASQPQHF. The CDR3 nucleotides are TGCGCCAGCAGCCAAGGATTGGCAGCGAGTCAGCCCCAGCATTTT.

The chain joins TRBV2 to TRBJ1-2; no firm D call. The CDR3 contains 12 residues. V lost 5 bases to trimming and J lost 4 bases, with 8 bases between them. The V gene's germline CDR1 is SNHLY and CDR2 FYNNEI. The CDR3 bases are TGTGCCAGCAGTTTGGCCCCCTATGGCTACACCTTC. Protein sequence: CASSLAPYGYTF.

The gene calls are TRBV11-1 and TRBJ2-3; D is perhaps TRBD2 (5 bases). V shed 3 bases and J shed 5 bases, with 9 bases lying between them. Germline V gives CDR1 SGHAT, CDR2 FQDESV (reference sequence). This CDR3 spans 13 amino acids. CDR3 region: CASSFSDRDTQYF. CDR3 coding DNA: TGTGCCAGCAGCTTTAGCGACCGAGATACGCAGTATTTT.

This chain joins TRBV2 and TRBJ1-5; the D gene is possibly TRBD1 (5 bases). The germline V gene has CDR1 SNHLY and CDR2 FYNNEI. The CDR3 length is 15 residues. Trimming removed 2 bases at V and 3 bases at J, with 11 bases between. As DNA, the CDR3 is TGTGCCAGCAGTGAAAAACAGGCCCACAATCAGCCCCAGCATTTT. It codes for CASSEKQAHNQPQHF.

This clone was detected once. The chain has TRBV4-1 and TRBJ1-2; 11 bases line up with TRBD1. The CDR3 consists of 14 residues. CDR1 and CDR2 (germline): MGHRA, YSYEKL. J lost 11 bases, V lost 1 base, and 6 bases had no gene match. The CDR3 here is CASSQAGTGGEYTF. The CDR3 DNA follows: TGCGCCAGCAGCCAAGCCGGGACAGGGGGGGAGTACACCTTC.

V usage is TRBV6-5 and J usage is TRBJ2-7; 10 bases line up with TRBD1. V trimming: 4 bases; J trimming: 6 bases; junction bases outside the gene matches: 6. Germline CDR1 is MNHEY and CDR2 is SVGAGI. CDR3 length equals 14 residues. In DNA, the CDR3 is TGTGCCAGCAGTTCCCCGGGACAGGGGCTCGAGCAGTACTTC. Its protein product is CASSSPGQGLEQYF.

Here the CDR3 DNA reads TGTGCCAGCAGTGAATATTCAGGACAGGCCACAGATACGCAGTATTTT. This translates into CASSEYSGQATDTQYF. This chain joins TRBV6-1 and TRBJ2-3; 7 nucleotides match TRBD1. Germline V gives CDR1 MNHNS, CDR2 SASEGT. The CDR3 is made up of 16 amino acids. V lost 2 bases, J lost 2 bases, and 7 bases stayed unmatched.

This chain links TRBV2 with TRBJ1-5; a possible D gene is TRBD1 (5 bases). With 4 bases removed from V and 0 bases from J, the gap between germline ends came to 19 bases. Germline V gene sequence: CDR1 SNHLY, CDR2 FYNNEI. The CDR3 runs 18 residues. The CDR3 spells CASSGRRSTVISNQPQHF. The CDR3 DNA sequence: TGTGCCAGCAGTGGTAGGAGGTCGACAGTCATTAGCAATCAGCCCCAGCATTTT.

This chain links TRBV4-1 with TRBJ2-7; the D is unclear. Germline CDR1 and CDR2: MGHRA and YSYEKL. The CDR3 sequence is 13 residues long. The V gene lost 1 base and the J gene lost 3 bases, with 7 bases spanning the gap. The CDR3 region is CASSQVGSYEQYF. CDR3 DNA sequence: TGCGCCAGCAGCCAAGTCGGTAGCTACGAGCAGTACTTC.

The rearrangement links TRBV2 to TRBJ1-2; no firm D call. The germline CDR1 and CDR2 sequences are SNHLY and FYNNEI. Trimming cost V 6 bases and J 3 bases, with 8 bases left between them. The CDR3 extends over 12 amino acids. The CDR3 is CASRALDYGYTF. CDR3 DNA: TGTGCCAGCAGGGCTCTGGACTATGGCTACACCTTC.

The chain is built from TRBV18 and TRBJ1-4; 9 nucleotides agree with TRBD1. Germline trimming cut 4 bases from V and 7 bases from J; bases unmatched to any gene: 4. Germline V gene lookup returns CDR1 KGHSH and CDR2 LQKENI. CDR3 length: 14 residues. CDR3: CASSQGQGREKLFF. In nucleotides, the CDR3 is TGTGCCAGCTCACAAGGACAGGGGCGTGAAAAACTGTTTTTT.

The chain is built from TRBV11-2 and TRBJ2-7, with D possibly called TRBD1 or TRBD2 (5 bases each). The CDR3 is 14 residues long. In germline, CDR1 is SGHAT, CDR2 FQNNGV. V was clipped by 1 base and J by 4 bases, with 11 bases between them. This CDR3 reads CASSLAGGRYEQYF. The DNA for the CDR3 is TGTGCCAGCAGCTTAGCTGGGGGTAGGTACGAGCAGTACTTC. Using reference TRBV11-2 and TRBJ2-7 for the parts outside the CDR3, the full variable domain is EAGVAQSPRYKIIEKRQSVAFWCNPISGHATLYWYQQILGQGPKLLIQFQNNGVVDDSQLPKDRFSAERLKGVDSTLKIQPAKLEDSAVYLCASSLAGGRYEQYFGPGTRLTVT.

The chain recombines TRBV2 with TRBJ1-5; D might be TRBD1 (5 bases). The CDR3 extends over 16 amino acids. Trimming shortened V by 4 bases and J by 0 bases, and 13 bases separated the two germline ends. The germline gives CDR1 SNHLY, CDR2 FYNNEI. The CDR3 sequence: CASSGDGTLSNQPQHF. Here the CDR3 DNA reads TGTGCCAGCAGTGGGGACGGGACCCTTAGCAATCAGCCCCAGCATTTT.

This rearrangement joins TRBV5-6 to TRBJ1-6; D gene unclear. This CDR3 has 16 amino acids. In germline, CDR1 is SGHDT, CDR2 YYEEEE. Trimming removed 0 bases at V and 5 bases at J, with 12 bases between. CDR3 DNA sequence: TGTGCCAGCAGCTTGGGTGCAGGCGCTAATAATTCACCCCTCCACTTT. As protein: CASSLGAGANNSPLHF.

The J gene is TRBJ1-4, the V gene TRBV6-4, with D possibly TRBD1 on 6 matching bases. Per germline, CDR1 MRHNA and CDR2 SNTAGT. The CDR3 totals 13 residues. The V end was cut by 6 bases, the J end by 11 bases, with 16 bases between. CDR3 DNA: TGTGCCAGCAGCCCTGGGGGCGTGGGGAAACTGTTTTTT. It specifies CASSPGGVGKLFF.

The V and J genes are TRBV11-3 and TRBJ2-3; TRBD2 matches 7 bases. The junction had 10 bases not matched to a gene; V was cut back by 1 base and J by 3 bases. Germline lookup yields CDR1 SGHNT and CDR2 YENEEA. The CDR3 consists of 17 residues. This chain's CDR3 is CASSLGRRAGLTDTQYF. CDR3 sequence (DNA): TGTGCCAGCAGCTTAGGAAGGAGAGCGGGACTAACAGATACGCAGTATTTT.

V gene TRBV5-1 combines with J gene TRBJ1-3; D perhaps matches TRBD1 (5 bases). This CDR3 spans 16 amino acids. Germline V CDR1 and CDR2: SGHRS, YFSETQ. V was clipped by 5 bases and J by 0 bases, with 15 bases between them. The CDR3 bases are TGCGCCAGCAGATCGGGACCTCCGAGCTCTGGAAACACCATATATTTT. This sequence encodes CASRSGPPSSGNTIYF.

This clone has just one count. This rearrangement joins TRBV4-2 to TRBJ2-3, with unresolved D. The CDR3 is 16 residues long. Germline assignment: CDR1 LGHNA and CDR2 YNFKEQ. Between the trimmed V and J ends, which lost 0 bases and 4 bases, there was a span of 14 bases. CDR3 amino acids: CASSQEKASIADTQYF. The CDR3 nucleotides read TGTGCCAGCAGCCAAGAGAAGGCTAGTATAGCAGATACGCAGTATTTT.

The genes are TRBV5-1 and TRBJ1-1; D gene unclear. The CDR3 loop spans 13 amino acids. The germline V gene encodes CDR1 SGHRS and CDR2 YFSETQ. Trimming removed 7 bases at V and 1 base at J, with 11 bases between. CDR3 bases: TGCGCCAGCCGCGGTCCCTCGAACACTGAAGCTTTCTTT. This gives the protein CASRGPSNTEAFF.

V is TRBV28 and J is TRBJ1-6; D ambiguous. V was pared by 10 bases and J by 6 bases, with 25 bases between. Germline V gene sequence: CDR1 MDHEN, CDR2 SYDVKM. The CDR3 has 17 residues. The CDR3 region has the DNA TGTGCCACGGGCCAGAATTACCAGATAATAAGTAATTCACCCCTCCACTTT. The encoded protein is CATGQNYQIISNSPLHF.

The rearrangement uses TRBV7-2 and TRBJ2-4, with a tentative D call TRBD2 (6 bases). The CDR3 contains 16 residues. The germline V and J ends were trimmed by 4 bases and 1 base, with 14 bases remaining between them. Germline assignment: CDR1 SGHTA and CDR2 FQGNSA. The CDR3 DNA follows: TGTGCCAGCAGCTCTGGGGGGTCAGTGGCCAAAAACATTCAGTACTTC. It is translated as CASSSGGSVAKNIQYF.

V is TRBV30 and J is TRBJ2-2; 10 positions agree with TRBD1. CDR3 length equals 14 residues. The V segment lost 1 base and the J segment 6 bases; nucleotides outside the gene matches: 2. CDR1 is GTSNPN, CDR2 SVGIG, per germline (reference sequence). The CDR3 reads CAWSEGQGAGELFF. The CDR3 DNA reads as TGTGCCTGGAGTGAAGGACAGGGGGCCGGGGAGCTGTTTTTT.

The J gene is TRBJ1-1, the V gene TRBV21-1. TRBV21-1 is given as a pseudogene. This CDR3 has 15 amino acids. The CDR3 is CASSTEKGTNTEAFF. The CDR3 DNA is TGTGCCAGCAGCACTGAGAAAGGAACGAACACTGAAGCTTTCTTT.